This T cell receptor beta chain emerged from a study of PD-L1 blockade in urothelial cancer. Study summary: Counts from blood samples showed a median of roughly 140,000 T cells.

Specified time point: pretreatment peripheral blood. The CDR3 length is 14 residues. V was clipped by 8 bases and J by 7 bases; unmatched bases: 12. CDR1 LNHDA and CDR2 SQIVND come from the germline V gene (reference sequence). Every PCR was spiked with synthetic TCR analog templates. Profiled with immunoSEQ multiplex PCR; TCRdb holds only in-frame clones, not every one. The sample lists tens of thousands of clones, around 87% occurring once. The rearrangement uses TRBV19 and TRBJ1-1; the match to TRBD1 covers 8 bases. The input for sequencing was PBMCs, taken around atezolizumab (anti-PD-L1) treatment. This clonotype originated in a man aged 60 to 75 with urothelial cancer. CDR3 region: CASRPGQGTGEAFF. The DNA of the CDR3 is TGTGCCAGTCGACCCGGACAGGGAACGGGTGAAGCTTTCTTT.